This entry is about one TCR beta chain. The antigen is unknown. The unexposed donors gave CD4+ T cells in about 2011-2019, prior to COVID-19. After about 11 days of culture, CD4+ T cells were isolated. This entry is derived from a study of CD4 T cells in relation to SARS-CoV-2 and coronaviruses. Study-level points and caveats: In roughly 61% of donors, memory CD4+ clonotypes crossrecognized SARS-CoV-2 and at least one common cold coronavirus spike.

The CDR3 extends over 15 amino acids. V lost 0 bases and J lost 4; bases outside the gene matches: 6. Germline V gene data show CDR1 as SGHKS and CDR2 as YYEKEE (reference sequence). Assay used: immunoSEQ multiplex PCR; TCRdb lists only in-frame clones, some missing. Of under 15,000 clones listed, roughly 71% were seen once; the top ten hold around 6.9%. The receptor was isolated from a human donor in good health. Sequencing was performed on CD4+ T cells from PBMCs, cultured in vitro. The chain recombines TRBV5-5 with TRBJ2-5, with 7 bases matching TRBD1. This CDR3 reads CASSLAGGTGETQYF. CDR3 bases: TGTGCCAGCAGCTTGGCAGGGGGAACCGGAGAGACCCAGTACTTC.